A single sample gave rise to the 8 T cell receptor beta chains below, sequenced in a study of cytomegalovirus exposure and HLA in healthy donors. TCRdb keeps only in-frame clones here, not all; method: immunoSEQ multiplex PCR. The sample holds around 60,000 clones, 90% to 96% seen once. The specimen sequenced was PBMCs. These receptors all stem from a woman under 30 in good health and CMV-seronegative.

This CDR3 is CATSRWGGRADTQYF. In nucleotides, the CDR3 is TGTGCCACCAGCCGCTGGGGGGGGAGGGCAGATACGCAGTATTTT. The chain combines TRBV15 with TRBJ2-3, with TRBD2 matching 7 bases. CDR1 and CDR2 from the germline V gene are LNHNV and YYDKDF (reference sequence). The V gene end was trimmed by 5 bases and the J gene end by 4 bases; junction bases not matched to a gene: 9. This CDR3 has 15 residues.

Only one count was recorded for this clone. The V and J genes are TRBV4-1 and TRBJ2-2; 7 bases are shared with TRBD2. This CDR3 comprises 17 residues. J lost 2 bases, V lost 4 bases, and 10 bases had no gene match. CDR1 and CDR2 from the germline V gene are MGHRA and YSYEKL. The CDR3 sequence is CASSPSGAGDNTGELFF. The CDR3 DNA follows: TGCGCCAGCAGCCCAAGTGGGGCGGGGGACAACACCGGGGAGCTGTTTTTT.

V and J are TRBV4-2 and TRBJ2-7; TRBD2 agrees at 9 bases. The CDR3 covers 16 residues. The V segment lost 0 bases and the J segment 4 bases; nucleotides outside the gene matches: 7. Germline CDR1 and CDR2: LGHNA and YNFKEQ. The CDR3 region has the DNA TGTGCCAGCAGCCAAGATCTGACTAGCGGATCATACGAGCAGTACTTC. Translated, it gives CASSQDLTSGSYEQYF.

The genes are TRBV10-3 and TRBJ2-7; D unresolved. Trimming removed 6 bases from V and 0 bases from J, with 12 bases in between. Germline CDR1 reads ENHRY; CDR2 reads SYGVKD. CDR3 length: 14 amino acids. In DNA form, the CDR3 reads TGTGCCATCAGGGTAACTGAGAGCTCCTACGAGCAGTACTTC. It yields the protein CAIRVTESSYEQYF.

The chain is built from TRBV21-1 and TRBJ2-7; no check of the table's D call, TRBD2, against the DNA was made. TRBV21-1 is noted as a pseudogene. This CDR3 has 16 residues. CDR3 DNA: TGTGCCAGCAGCAAAGGGGGGGTGGTCCAATCCTACGAGCAGTACTTC. Translation: CASSKGGVVQSYEQYF.

This chain joins TRBV7-2 and TRBJ2-1; D may be TRBD2 (5 bases). Germline V gene lookup returns CDR1 SGHTA and CDR2 FQGNSA. This CDR3 comprises 17 residues. The V end lost 1 base, the J end lost 0 bases, and 13 bases lay between the germline ends. The CDR3 loop reads CASSLVLAANSYNEQFF. As DNA, the CDR3 is TGTGCCAGCAGCTTAGTTCTAGCCGCGAACTCCTACAATGAGCAGTTCTTC.

V gene TRBV19 combines with J gene TRBJ2-7; the match to TRBD1 covers 8 bases. Trimming removed 2 bases from V and 4 bases from J; junction bases left unmatched: 16. This CDR3 is 18 amino acids long. CDR1 and CDR2 from the germline V gene are LNHDA and SQIVND (reference sequence). CDR3 sequence (DNA): TGTGCCAGTAGTATAAGCTTAGCCCACGGGACAGGATTATACGAGCAGTACTTC. Translating it yields CASSISLAHGTGLYEQYF.

The V gene is TRBV28, the J gene TRBJ2-2, with 9 bases aligning to TRBD1. This CDR3 comprises 17 residues. Germline V gene sequence: CDR1 MDHEN, CDR2 SYDVKM. The trim removed 3 bases at V and 7 bases at J, leaving 12 bases unmatched. The CDR3 region has the DNA TGTGCCAGCAGTTTTGCCGGGGACAGGGAAATCGGCGGGGAGCTGTTTTTT. Translated, it gives CASSFAGDREIGGELFF.